The 21 T cell receptor beta chains below were found in one sample sequenced in a study of CD8 T cells in ankylosing spondylitis. In TCRdb, the 5' RACE reads were re-called with MiXCR into one record per CDR3 protein. The sample has about 240,000 distinct CDR3 sequences, around 10% seen once. Sample: blood, either unsorted or a sorted T cell fraction (not recorded which). These receptors all stem from a male donor with ankylosing spondylitis or in good health (not recorded which).

This clonotype was detected ten times or more. This sequence joins TRBV29-1 and TRBJ2-3, with D maybe TRBD1 (6 bases). This CDR3 has 15 amino acids. In germline, CDR1 is SQVTM, CDR2 ANQGSEA. Trimming took off 4 bases at V and 0 bases at J, with 14 bases between the two ends. Written as DNA, the CDR3 is TGCAGCGTTGCCCCGACAGGTTTAAGCACAGATACGCAGTATTTT. It encodes CSVAPTGLSTDTQYF.

This clonotype appeared many times. The gene calls are TRBV3-1 and TRBJ2-1; TRBD2 agrees at 11 bases. Trimming removed 0 bases from V and 4 bases from J; junction bases left unmatched: 2. The CDR3 covers 16 residues. Germline V lookup: CDR1 LGHDT, CDR2 YNNKEL (reference sequence). For the CDR3, the DNA is TGTGCCAGCAGCCAAGATAGCGGGGGGGCGTACAATGAGCAGTTCTTC. The encoded protein is CASSQDSGGAYNEQFF.

This clonotype was observed many times. V gene TRBV20-1 combines with J gene TRBJ2-1, with 11 bases that match TRBD2. This CDR3 region has 16 residues. The V and J ends lost 3 bases and 10 bases, in that order; junction bases with no gene match: 14. The V gene's germline CDR1 is DFQATT and CDR2 SNEGSKA (reference sequence). The CDR3 DNA follows: TGCAGTGCTAGCCCCCCCGGGACTAGCGGCTACGCCGAGCAGTTCTTC. This encodes CSASPPGTSGYAEQFF.

The chain combines TRBV7-7 with TRBJ2-1, with 8 bases matching TRBD1. The V and J ends lost 4 bases and 9 bases, in that order; junction bases with no gene match: 14. CDR1 and CDR2 from the germline V gene are SSHAT and FNYEAQ (reference sequence). The CDR3 runs to 16 residues. CDR3 coding DNA: TGTGCCAGCAGCTCAAGTCAGGGGGCAGGATGGGGTGAGCAGTTCTTC. Translated: CASSSSQGAGWGEQFF.

This clonotype appeared many times. The chain recombines TRBV9 with TRBJ2-3; 7 nucleotides match TRBD2. J gave up 12 bases and V 3 bases, and 7 bases lay outside the gene matches. Germline CDR1 is SGDLS and CDR2 is YYNGEE. This CDR3 comprises 12 residues. The CDR3 DNA is TGTGCCAGCAGCGCCCCCGGGACTACTCAGTATTTT. This codes for CASSAPGTTQYF. The whole variable domain, filled in from reference TRBV9 and TRBJ2-3, reads DSGVTQTPKHLITATGQRVTLRCSPRSGDLSVYWYQQSLDQGLQFLIQYYNGEERAKGNILERFSAQQFPDLHSELNLSSLELGDSALYFCASSAPGTTQYFGPGTRLTVL.

This clonotype was seen ten or more times. The chain links TRBV10-3 to TRBJ2-1; perhaps TRBD2 as D (6 bases). There are 14 residues in the CDR3. Trimming pared 4 bases from V and 5 bases from J, leaving 12 bases between. CDR1 ENHRY and CDR2 SYGVKD come from the germline V gene. CDR3 in amino acids: CAISASGLHNEQFF. The CDR3 nucleotides read TGTGCCATCAGTGCCTCGGGACTTCACAATGAGCAGTTCTTC.

V is TRBV3-1 and J is TRBJ2-1; TRBD1 or TRBD2 may be the D gene (6 bases each). Germline CDR1 reads LGHDT; CDR2 reads YNNKEL (reference sequence). Trimming left V 3 bases short and J 0 bases short, with 18 bases between. This CDR3 region has 18 residues. CDR3 region: CASSQIRSGASSYNEQFF. As DNA, the CDR3 is TGTGCCAGCAGCCAGATCAGGTCGGGGGCGAGCTCCTACAATGAGCAGTTCTTC.

This clonotype has ten or more counts. One end of the junction fails to match germline, which may point to a read error. The chain employs TRBV5-1 and TRBJ1-5; D is possibly TRBD1 (5 bases). Looked up from germline, CDR1 is SGHRS and CDR2 is YFSETQ. The CDR3 loop spans 13 amino acids. CDR3 sequence reads: CASSFDRDQPQHF. The CDR3, as DNA: TGTGCCAGCAGTTTCGATCGGGACCAGCCCCAGCATTTT.

This clonotype was recorded at least ten times. The chain uses TRBV20-1 and TRBJ2-1; 7 bases agree with TRBD2. This CDR3 comprises 15 residues. In germline, CDR1 is DFQATT, CDR2 SNEGSKA (reference sequence). Germline trimming cut 0 bases from V and 5 bases from J; bases unmatched to any gene: 7. CDR3 sequence (DNA): TGCAGTGCTAGAGACCGGCGGGGGATGAACAATGAGCAGTTCTTC. It yields the protein CSARDRRGMNNEQFF.

The table lists this clonotype with a few counts. The V gene is TRBV20-1, the J gene TRBJ2-5, with D possibly being TRBD1 (6 bases). The CDR3 is made up of 13 amino acids. Looked up from germline, CDR1 is DFQATT and CDR2 is SNEGSKA (reference sequence). Trimming stripped 1 base from V and 5 bases from J, with 11 bases between. CDR3 in DNA: TGCAGTGCTAGAGTGGGGGCAGGCGAGACCCAGTACTTC. Protein sequence: CSARVGAGETQYF.

A few counts support this clonotype. The chain recombines TRBV4-1 with TRBJ1-1, with a tentative D call TRBD1 (6 bases). V was cut by 0 bases and J by 1 base, with 9 bases left in between. The CDR3 length is 15 residues. The germline CDR1 and CDR2 sequences are MGHRA and YSYEKL. DNA for the CDR3: TGCGCCAGCAGCCAAGAACCCAGGGGGAACACTGAAGCTTTCTTT. It codes for CASSQEPRGNTEAFF.

This clonotype has ten or more counts. J is TRBJ2-1 and V is TRBV5-1; 11 bases agree with TRBD2. CDR3 length equals 16 residues. Per the germline V gene, CDR1 is SGHRS and CDR2 is YFSETQ. V trimming: 4 bases; J trimming: 0 bases; junction bases outside the gene matches: 3. In nucleotides, the CDR3 is TGCGCCAGCAGCGCCCTAGCGGGGGGCTCCTACAATGAGCAGTTCTTC. It specifies CASSALAGGSYNEQFF.

This clonotype occurred many times. The chain recombines TRBV7-8 with TRBJ1-1; a possible D gene is TRBD1 (5 bases). Germline V gene sequence: CDR1 SGHVS, CDR2 FQNEAQ. The CDR3 loop spans 16 amino acids. V dropped 5 bases and J dropped 6 bases, with 22 bases sitting between them. The CDR3, as DNA: TGTGCCAGCAGCCCTGTGCGGGGCATTAACTTAGCTGAAGCTTTCTTT. It yields the protein CASSPVRGINLAEAFF.

Many counts were recorded for this clonotype. The chain joins TRBV5-1 to TRBJ2-1; the match to TRBD2 covers 8 bases. Trimming removed 4 bases from V and 6 bases from J; junction bases left unmatched: 6. This CDR3 region has 14 residues. CDR1 is SGHRS and CDR2 is YFSETQ in the germline V gene. Here the CDR3 reads CASSAGLGVNEQFF. CDR3 DNA sequence: TGCGCCAGCAGCGCGGGACTAGGAGTCAATGAGCAGTTCTTC. The full variable domain, completed using reference TRBV5-1 and TRBJ2-1, is KAGVTQTPRYLIKTRGQQVTLSCSPISGHRSVSWYQQTPGQGLQFLFEYFSETQRNKGNFPGRFSGRQFSNSRSEMNVSTLELGDSALYLCASSAGLGVNEQFFGPGTRLTVL.

This clonotype was seen only a few times. This chain uses TRBV5-1 with TRBJ1-1; perhaps TRBD1 as D (6 bases). CDR1 SGHRS and CDR2 YFSETQ come from the germline V gene. V was shortened by 0 bases and J by 1 base, with 13 bases between the two germline ends. The CDR3 spans 16 residues. CDR3 amino acids: CASSLEIGGQNTEAFF. DNA for the CDR3: TGCGCCAGCAGCTTGGAAATCGGGGGACAGAACACTGAAGCTTTCTTT.

This clonotype was observed many times. The rearrangement joins TRBV5-6 to TRBJ1-5; D is ambiguous. Germline V CDR1 and CDR2: SGHDT, YYEEEE. The CDR3 is made up of 12 amino acids. Trimming cost V 2 bases and J 4 bases, with 4 bases left between them. CDR3 in DNA: TGTGCCAGCAGCTTTGAGAATCAGCCCCAGCATTTT. It codes for CASSFENQPQHF.

This clonotype was counted only a few times. This sequence joins TRBV20-1 and TRBJ2-1; 8 nucleotides agree with TRBD2. The V gene's germline CDR1 is DFQATT and CDR2 SNEGSKA (reference sequence). V lost 1 base and J lost 5; bases outside the gene matches: 4. The CDR3 sequence is 14 residues long. In nucleotides, the CDR3 is TGCAGTGCTAGAGGGGCGGGGGGCGACAATGAGCAGTTCTTC. Amino acid sequence: CSARGAGGDNEQFF.

The V and J genes are TRBV4-1 and TRBJ2-7; the D gene could be TRBD1 or TRBD2 (5 bases each). Germline assignment: CDR1 MGHRA and CDR2 YSYEKL. The CDR3 sequence is 16 residues long. Between the trimmed V and J ends, which lost 4 bases and 0 bases, there was a span of 16 bases. CDR3 coding DNA: TGCGCCAGCAGCCCTGCGGCCCGGGACGGCTCCTACGAGCAGTACTTC. The encoded protein is CASSPAARDGSYEQYF.

This rearrangement joins TRBV20-1 to TRBJ2-7; 12 bases match TRBD2. Germline assignment: CDR1 DFQATT and CDR2 SNEGSKA (reference sequence). The V segment lost 3 bases and the J segment 6 bases; nucleotides outside the gene matches: 12. The CDR3 runs to 16 residues. CDR3 sequence (DNA): TGCAGTGCTAGCCCTCTTAGGACTAGCGGGGATATCGAGCAGTACTTC. It encodes CSASPLRTSGDIEQYF.

The table lists this clonotype with a few counts. Germline and junction disagree at one end, which may indicate a read error. The chain employs TRBV20-1 and TRBJ2-2; the match to TRBD1 covers 11 bases. The CDR3 extends over 16 amino acids. Per germline, CDR1 DFQATT and CDR2 SNEGSKA (reference sequence). CDR3 amino acids: CSARDPGQGDTGGLFF. In DNA form, the CDR3 reads TGCAGTGCTAGAGATCCGGGACAGGGGGACACCGGGGGGCTGTTTTTT.

This clonotype was seen at least ten times. The chain couples TRBV29-1 to TRBJ2-7, with a weak D call TRBD1 (5 bases). The V end lost 6 bases, the J end lost 1 base, and 10 bases lay between the germline ends. This CDR3 comprises 12 residues. The germline CDR1 and CDR2 sequences are SQVTM and ANQGSEA. CDR3 nucleotide sequence: TGCAGCGTAAGGGGCCCTTCCTACGAGCAGTACTTC. Its translation is CSVRGPSYEQYF.